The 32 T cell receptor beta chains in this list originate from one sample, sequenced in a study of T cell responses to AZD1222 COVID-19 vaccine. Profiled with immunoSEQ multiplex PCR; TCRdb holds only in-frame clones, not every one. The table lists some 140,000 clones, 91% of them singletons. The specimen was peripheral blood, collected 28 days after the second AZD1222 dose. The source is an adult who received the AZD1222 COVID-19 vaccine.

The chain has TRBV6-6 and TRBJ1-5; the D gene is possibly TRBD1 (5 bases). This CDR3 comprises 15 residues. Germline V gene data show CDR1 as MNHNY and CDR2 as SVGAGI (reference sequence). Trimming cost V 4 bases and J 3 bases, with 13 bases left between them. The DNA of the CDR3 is TGTGCCAGCAGTTCTCCGGACACAATCAATCAGCCCCAGCATTTT. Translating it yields CASSSPDTINQPQHF.

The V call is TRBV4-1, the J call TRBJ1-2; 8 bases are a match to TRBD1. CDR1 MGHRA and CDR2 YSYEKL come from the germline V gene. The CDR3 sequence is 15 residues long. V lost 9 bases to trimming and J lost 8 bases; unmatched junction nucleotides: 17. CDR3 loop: CASRGPGQGTHGYTF. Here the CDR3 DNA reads TGCGCCAGTAGGGGGCCCGGACAGGGAACCCACGGCTACACCTTC.

The CDR3 coding sequence is TGTGCCAGCAGCCAAGCAGGGACGGAGACCCAGTACTTC. Protein: CASSQAGTETQYF. The chain joins TRBV3-1 (or the pseudogene TRBV3-2) to TRBJ2-5; either TRBD1 or TRBD2 may fit D (5 bases each). Trimming took 1 base from V and 5 from J, leaving 8 bases between them. The germline gives CDR1 LGHDT, CDR2 YNNKEL (reference sequence). The CDR3 spans 13 residues.

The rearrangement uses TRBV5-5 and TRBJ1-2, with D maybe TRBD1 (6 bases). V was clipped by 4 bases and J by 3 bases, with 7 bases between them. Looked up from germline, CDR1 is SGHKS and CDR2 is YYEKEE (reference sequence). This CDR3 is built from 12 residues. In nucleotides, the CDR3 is TGTGCCAGCAGCCGGACAGACTATGGCTACACCTTC. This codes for CASSRTDYGYTF.

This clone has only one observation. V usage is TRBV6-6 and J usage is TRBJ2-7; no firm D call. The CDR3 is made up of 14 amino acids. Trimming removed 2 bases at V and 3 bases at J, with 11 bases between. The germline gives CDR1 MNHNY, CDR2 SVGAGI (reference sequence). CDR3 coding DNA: TGTGCCAGCAGTTACATGGGCTTAAACTACGAGCAGTACTTC. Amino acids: CASSYMGLNYEQYF.

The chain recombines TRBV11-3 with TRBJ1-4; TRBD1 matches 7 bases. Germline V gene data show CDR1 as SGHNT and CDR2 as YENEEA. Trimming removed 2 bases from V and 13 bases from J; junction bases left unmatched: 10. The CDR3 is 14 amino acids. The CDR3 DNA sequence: TGTGCCAGCAGCTTACTGGACAGGAGCTATAGACTGTTTTTT. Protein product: CASSLLDRSYRLFF.

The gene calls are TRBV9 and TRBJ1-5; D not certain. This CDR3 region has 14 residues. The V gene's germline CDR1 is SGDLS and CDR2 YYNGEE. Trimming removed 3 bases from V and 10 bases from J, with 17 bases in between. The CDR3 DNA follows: TGTGCCAGCAGCGCGGACGGACGAGCTCATCCCCAGCATTTT. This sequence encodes CASSADGRAHPQHF.

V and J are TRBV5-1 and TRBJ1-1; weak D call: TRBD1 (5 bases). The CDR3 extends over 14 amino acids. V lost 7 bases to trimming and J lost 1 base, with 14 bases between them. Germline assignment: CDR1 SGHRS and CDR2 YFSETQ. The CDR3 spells CASCYGAGNTEAFF. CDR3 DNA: TGCGCCAGCTGTTACGGGGCGGGGAACACTGAAGCTTTCTTT.

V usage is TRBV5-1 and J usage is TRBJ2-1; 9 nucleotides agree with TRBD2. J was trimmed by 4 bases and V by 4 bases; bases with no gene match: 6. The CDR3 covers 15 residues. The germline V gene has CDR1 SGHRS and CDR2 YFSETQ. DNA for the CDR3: TGCGCCAGCAGCCCACTAGCGGGCCCGTACAATGAGCAGTTCTTC. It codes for CASSPLAGPYNEQFF.

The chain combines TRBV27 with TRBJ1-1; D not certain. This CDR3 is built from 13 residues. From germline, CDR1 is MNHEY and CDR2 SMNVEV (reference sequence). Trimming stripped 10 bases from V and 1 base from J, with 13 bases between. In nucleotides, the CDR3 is TGTGCCATCCGGGCCTCGGGGAACACTGAAGCTTTCTTT. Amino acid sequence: CAIRASGNTEAFF.

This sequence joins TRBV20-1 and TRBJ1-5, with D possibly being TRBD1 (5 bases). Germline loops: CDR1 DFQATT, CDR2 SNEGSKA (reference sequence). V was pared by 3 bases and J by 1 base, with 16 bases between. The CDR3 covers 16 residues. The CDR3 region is CSASVAAGGSNQPQHF. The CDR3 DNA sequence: TGCAGTGCTAGTGTGGCGGCCGGGGGAAGCAATCAGCCCCAGCATTTT.

This chain's CDR3 is CASSPGQGAYEQYF. The CDR3, as DNA: TGTGCCAGCTCACCTGGACAGGGGGCCTACGAGCAGTACTTC. The gene calls are TRBV18 and TRBJ2-7; TRBD1 aligns across 10 bases. Germline V lookup: CDR1 KGHSH, CDR2 LQKENI. The J segment lost 2 bases and the V segment lost 3 bases, leaving 1 base of the junction unmatched. The CDR3 runs 14 residues.

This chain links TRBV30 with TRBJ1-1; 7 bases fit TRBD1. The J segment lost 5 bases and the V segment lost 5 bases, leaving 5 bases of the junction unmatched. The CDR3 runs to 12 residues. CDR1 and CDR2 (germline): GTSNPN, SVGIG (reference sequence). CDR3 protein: CAWDLRGTEAFF. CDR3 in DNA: TGTGCCTGGGACCTCAGGGGGACTGAAGCTTTCTTT.

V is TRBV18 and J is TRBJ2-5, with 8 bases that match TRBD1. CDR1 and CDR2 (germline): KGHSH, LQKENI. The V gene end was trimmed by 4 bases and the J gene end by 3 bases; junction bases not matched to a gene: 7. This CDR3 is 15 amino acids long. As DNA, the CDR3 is TGTGCCAGCTCACTAGGGCTACAGGGGGAAGAGACCCAGTACTTC. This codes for CASSLGLQGEETQYF.

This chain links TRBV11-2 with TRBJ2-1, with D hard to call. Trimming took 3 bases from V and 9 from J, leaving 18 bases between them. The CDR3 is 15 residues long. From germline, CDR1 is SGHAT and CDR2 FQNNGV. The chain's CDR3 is CASSFLGTSTSEQFF. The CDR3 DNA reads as TGTGCCAGCAGCTTTCTCGGCACCTCTACGAGTGAGCAGTTCTTC. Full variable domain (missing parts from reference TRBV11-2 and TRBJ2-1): EAGVAQSPRYKIIEKRQSVAFWCNPISGHATLYWYQQILGQGPKLLIQFQNNGVVDDSQLPKDRFSAERLKGVDSTLKIQPAKLEDSAVYLCASSFLGTSTSEQFFGPGTRLTVL.

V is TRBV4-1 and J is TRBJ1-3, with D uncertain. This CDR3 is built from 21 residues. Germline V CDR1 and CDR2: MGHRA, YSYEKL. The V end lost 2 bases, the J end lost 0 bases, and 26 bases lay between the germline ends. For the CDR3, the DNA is TGCGCCAGCAGCCAAACGGCGGTTATGGGAATTGCCGGGTCCTCTGGAAACACCATATATTTT. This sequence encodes CASSQTAVMGIAGSSGNTIYF.

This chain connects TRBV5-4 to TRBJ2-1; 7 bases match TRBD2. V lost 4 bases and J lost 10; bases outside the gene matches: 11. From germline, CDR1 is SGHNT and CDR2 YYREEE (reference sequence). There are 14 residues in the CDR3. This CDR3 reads CASSPTSATGEQFF. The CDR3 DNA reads TGTGCCAGCAGCCCAACTAGCGCGACGGGGGAGCAGTTCTTC.

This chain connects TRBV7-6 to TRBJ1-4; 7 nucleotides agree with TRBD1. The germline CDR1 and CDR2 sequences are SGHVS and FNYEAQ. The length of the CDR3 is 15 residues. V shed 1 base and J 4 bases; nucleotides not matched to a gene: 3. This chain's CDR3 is CASSLGAGGNEKLFF. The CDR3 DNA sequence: TGTGCCAGCAGCTTAGGGGCAGGGGGTAATGAAAAACTGTTTTTT.

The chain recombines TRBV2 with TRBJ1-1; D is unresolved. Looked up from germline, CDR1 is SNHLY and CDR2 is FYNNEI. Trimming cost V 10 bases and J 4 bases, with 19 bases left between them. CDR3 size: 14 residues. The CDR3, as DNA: TGTGCCACCATAGGACGGGAAGCCAGCACTGAAGCTTTCTTT. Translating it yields CATIGREASTEAFF.

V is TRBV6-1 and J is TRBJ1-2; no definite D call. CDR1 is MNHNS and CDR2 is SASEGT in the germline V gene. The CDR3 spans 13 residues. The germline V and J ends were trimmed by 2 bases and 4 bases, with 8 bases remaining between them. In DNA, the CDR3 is TGTGCCAGCAGTGAACGCGGCTTCTATGGCTACACCTTC. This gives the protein CASSERGFYGYTF.

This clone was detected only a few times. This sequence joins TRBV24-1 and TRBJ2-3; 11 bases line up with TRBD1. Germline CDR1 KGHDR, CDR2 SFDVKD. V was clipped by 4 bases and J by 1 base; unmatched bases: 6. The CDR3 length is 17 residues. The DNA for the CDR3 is TGTGCCACCAGTGACTTTGGACAGGGGGCCGGCACAGATACGCAGTATTTT. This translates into CATSDFGQGAGTDTQYF.

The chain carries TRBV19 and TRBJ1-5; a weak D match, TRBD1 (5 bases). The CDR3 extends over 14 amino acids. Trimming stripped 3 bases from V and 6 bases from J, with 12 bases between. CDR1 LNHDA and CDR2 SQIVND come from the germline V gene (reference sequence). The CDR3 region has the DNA TGTGCCAGTAGTATCTCAGGGCTCCGTCAGCCCCAGCATTTT. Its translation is CASSISGLRQPQHF.

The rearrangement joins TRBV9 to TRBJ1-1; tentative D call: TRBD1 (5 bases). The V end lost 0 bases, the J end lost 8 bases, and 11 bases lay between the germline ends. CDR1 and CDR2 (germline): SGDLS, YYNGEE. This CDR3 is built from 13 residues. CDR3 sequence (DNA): TGTGCCAGCAGCGTAGCAGAGGGGCGAGAAGCTTTCTTT. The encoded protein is CASSVAEGREAFF.

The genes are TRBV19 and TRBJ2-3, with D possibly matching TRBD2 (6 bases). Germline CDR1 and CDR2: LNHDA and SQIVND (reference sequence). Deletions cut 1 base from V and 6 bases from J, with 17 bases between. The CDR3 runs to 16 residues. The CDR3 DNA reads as TGTGCCAGTAGTATAGGGCTAGGATGGGGGAGGGATACGCAGTATTTT. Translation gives CASSIGLGWGRDTQYF.

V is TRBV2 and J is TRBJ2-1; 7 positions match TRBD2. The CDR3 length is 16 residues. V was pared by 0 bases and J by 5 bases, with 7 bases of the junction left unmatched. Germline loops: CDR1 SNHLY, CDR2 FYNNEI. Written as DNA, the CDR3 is TGTGCCAGCAGTGAAGCCTGGTCTAGCGGAGACAATGAGCAGTTCTTC. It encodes CASSEAWSSGDNEQFF. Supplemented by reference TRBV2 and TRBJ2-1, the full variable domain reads EPEVTQTPSHQVTQMGQEVILRCVPISNHLYFYWYRQILGQKVEFLVSFYNNEISEKSEIFDDQFSVERPDGSNFTLKIRSTKLEDSAMYFCASSEAWSSGDNEQFFGPGTRLTVL.

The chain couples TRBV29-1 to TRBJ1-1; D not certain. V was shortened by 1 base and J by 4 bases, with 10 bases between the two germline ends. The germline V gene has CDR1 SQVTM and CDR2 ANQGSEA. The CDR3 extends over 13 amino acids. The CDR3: CSVEGELGTEAFF. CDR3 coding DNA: TGCAGCGTTGAAGGGGAGTTGGGCACTGAAGCTTTCTTT.

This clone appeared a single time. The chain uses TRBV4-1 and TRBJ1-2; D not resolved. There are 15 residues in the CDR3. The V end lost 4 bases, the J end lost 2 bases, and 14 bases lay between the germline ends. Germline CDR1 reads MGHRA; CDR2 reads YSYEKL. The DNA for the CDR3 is TGCGCCAGCAGCCCCGATGGAGGGATGAACTATGGCTACACCTTC. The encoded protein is CASSPDGGMNYGYTF.

This CDR3 is CASSFGTGDDTEAFF. Here the CDR3 DNA reads TGTGCCAGCAGCTTCGGGACAGGGGATGACACTGAAGCTTTCTTT. The chain carries TRBV11-1 and TRBJ1-1; 10 bases are shared with TRBD1. V shed 3 bases and J 3 bases; nucleotides not matched to a gene: 4. The V gene's germline CDR1 is SGHAT and CDR2 FQDESV (reference sequence). The CDR3 totals 15 residues.

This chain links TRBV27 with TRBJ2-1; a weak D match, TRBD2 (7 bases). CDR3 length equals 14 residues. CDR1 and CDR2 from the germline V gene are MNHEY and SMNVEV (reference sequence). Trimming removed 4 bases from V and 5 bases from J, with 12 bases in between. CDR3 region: CASSSRGGDNEQFF. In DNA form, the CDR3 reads TGTGCCAGCAGTTCGAGAGGGGGGGACAATGAGCAGTTCTTC.

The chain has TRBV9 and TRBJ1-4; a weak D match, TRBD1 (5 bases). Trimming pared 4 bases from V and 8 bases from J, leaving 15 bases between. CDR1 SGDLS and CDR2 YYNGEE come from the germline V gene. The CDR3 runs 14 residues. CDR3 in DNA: TGTGCCAGCAGCCTAGACAGTTTGAACGAAAAACTGTTTTTT. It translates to CASSLDSLNEKLFF.

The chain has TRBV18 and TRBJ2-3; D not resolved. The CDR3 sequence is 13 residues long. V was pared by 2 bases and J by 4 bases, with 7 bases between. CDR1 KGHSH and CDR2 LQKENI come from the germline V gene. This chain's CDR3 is CASSPGVADTQYF. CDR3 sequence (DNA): TGTGCCAGCTCACCAGGGGTTGCAGATACGCAGTATTTT.

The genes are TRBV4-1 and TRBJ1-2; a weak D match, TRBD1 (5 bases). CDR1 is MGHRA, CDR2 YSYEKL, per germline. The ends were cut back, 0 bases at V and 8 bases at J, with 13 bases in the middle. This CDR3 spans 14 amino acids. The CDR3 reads CASSQDPGRQGYTF. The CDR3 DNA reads TGCGCCAGCAGCCAAGATCCAGGGCGTCAAGGCTACACCTTC.